This T cell receptor beta chain is drawn from a study of blood T cell repertoires in COVID-19. The data were produced by immunoSEQ multiplex PCR, yet TCRdb's version contains in-frame clones alone and is incomplete. In the table there are 170,000 or so clones, around 87% of which are singletons. Germline values: CDR1 LNHDA, CDR2 SQIVND (reference sequence). There are 14 residues in the CDR3. After removal of 6 bases from V and 4 bases from J, the junction contained 5 bases not matched to a gene. This clone has only a few counts. Other DNA sequences in this specimen translate into the identical CDR3. The chain joins TRBV19 to TRBJ1-5; TRBD1 matches 8 bases. Specimen: peripheral blood. This sequence originates from a man in his sixties with COVID-19, enrolled during active disease. The CDR3 protein is CASRGQGGNQPQHF. CDR3 nucleotide sequence: TGTGCCAGTAGAGGACAGGGTGGAAATCAGCCCCAGCATTTT. The variable domain in full, with the rest retrieved from reference TRBV19 and TRBJ1-5, is DGGITQSPKYLFRKEGQNVTLSCEQNLNHDAMYWYRQDPGQGLRLIYYSQIVNDFQKGDIAEGYSVSREKKESFPLTVTSAQKNPTAFYLCASRGQGGNQPQHFGDGTRLSIL.